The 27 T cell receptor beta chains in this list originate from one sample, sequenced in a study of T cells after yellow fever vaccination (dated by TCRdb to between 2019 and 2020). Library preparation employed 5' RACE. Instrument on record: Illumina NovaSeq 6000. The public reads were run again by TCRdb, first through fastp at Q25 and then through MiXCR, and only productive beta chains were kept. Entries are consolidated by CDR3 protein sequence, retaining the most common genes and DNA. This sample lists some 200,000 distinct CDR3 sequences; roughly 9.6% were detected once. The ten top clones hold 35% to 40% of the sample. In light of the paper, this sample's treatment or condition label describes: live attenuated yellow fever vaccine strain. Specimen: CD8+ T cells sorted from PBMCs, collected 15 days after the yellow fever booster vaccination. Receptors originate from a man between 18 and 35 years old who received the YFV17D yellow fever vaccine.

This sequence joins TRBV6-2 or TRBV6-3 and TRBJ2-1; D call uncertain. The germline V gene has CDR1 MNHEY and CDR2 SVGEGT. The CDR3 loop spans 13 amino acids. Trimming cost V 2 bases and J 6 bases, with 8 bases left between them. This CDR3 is CASSYPRSNEQFF. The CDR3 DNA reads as TGTGCCAGCAGTTACCCTAGGAGCAATGAGCAGTTCTTC.

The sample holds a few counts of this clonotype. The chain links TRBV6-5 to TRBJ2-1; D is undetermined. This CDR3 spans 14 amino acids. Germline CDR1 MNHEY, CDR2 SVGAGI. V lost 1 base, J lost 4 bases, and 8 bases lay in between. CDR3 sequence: CASSYFRGYNEQFF. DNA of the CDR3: TGTGCCAGCAGTTACTTCCGCGGTTACAATGAGCAGTTCTTC.

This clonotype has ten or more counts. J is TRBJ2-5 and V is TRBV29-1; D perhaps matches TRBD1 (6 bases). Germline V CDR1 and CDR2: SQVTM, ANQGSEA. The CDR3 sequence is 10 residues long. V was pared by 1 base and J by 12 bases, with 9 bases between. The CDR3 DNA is TGCAGCGTTGAAGGGACAGTTGAGTACTTC. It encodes CSVEGTVEYF.

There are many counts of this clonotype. DNA of the CDR3: TGCGCCAGCAGCCAAGACCCAGGGAACAATGAGCAGTTCTTC. This codes for CASSQDPGNNEQFF. The chain joins TRBV4-1 to TRBJ2-1, with a possible D match to TRBD1 (5 bases). V lost 0 bases and J 5 bases, leaving 8 bases between the germline ends. The CDR3 consists of 14 residues. Germline V gene sequence: CDR1 MGHRA, CDR2 YSYEKL.

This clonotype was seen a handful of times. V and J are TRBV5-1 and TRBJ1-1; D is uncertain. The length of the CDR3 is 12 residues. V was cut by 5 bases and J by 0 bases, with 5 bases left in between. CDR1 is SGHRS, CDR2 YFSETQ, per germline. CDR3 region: CASRLMNTEAFF. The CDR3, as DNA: TGCGCCAGCAGGTTGATGAACACTGAAGCTTTCTTT.

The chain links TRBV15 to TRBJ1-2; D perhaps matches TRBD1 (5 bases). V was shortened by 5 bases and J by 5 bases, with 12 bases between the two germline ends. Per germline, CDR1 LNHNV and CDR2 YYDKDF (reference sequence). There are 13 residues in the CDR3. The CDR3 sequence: CATSEGKTYGYTF. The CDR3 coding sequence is TGTGCCACCAGCGAGGGGAAAACGTATGGCTACACCTTC.

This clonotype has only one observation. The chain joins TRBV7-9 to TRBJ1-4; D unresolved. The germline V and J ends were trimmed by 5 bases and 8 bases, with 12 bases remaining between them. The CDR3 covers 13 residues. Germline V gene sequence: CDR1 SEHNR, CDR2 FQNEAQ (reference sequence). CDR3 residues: CASSPRYGEKLFF. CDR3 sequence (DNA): TGTGCCAGCAGCCCTCGGTACGGGGAAAAACTGTTTTTT.

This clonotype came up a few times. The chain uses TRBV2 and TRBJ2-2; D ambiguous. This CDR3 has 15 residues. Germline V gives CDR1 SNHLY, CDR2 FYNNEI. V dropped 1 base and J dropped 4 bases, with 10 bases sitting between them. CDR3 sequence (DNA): TGTGCCAGCAGTGAAGAACCCGGAGTCACCGGGGAGCTGTTTTTT. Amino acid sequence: CASSEEPGVTGELFF.

DNA of the CDR3: TGTGCCAGCAGCCAAGGTCATTGGGACAGGGCCACAGATACGCAGTATTTT. Its translation is CASSQGHWDRATDTQYF. The chain joins TRBV14 to TRBJ2-3; 9 bases line up with TRBD1. Germline values: CDR1 SGHDN, CDR2 FVKESK. The CDR3 is made up of 17 amino acids. J lost 2 bases, V lost 1 base, and 7 bases had no gene match.

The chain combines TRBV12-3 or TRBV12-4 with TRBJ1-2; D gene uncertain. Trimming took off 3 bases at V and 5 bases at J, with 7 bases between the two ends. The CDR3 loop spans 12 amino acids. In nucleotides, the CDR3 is TGTGCCAGCAGTTTGAACAGTTATGGCTACACCTTC. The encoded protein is CASSLNSYGYTF.

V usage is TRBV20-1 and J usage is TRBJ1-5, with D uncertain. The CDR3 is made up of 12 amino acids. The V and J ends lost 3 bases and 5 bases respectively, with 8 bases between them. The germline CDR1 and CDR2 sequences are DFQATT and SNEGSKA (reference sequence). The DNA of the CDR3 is TGCAGTGCTAGTCGGGGTGATCAGCCCCAGCATTTT. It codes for CSASRGDQPQHF.

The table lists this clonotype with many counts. As DNA, the CDR3 is TGTGCCAGCAGCTCGATGTCGGCGGGACTATTCAACAATGAGCAGTTCTTC. Translated, it gives CASSSMSAGLFNNEQFF. This rearrangement joins TRBV7-9 to TRBJ2-1; 7 bases are a match to TRBD2. This CDR3 spans 17 amino acids. V dropped 4 bases and J dropped 5; count of bases not matched to a gene: 14. The germline V gene encodes CDR1 SEHNR and CDR2 FQNEAQ (reference sequence).

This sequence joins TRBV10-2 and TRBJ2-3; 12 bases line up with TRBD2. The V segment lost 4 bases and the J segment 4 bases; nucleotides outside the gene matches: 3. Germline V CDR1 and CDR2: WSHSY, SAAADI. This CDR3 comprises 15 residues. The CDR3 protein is CASSALAGGPDTQYF. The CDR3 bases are TGCGCCAGCAGTGCCCTAGCGGGGGGGCCAGATACGCAGTATTTT.

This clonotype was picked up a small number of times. The CDR3 sequence: CASSFLGRPMNTEAFF. The DNA of the CDR3 is TGTGCCAGCAGTTTTCTCGGACGGCCCATGAACACTGAAGCTTTCTTT. The chain is built from TRBV27 and TRBJ1-1; no definite D call. Germline CDR1 reads MNHEY; CDR2 reads SMNVEV (reference sequence). Trimming removed 3 bases from V and 0 bases from J, with 14 bases in between. The length of the CDR3 is 16 residues.

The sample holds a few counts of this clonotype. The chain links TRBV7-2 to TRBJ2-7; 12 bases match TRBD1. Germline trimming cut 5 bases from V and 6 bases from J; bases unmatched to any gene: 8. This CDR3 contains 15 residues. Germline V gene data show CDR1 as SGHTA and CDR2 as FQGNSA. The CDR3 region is CASSPRGQGASEQYF. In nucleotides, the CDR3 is TGTGCCAGCAGCCCTAGGGGACAGGGGGCGTCCGAGCAGTACTTC.

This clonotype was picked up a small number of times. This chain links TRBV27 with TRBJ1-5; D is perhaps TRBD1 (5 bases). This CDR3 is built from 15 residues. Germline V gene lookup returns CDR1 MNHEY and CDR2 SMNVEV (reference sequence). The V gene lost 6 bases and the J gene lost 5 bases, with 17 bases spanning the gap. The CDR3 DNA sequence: TGTGCCAGCAGCCTATGGTGGGGCGGGGATCAGCCCCAGCATTTT. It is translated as CASSLWWGGDQPQHF.

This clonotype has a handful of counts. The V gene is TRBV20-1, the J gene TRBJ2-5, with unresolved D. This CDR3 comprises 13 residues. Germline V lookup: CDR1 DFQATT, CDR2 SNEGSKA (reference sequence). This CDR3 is CSRLSGFGETQYF. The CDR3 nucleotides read TGCAGCCGCCTCTCGGGTTTTGGAGAGACCCAGTACTTC.

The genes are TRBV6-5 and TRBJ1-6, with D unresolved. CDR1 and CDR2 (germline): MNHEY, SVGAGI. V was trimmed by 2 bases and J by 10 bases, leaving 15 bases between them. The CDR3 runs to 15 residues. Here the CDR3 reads CASSYGVDAGSPLHF. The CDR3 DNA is TGTGCCAGCAGTTACGGGGTCGATGCCGGGTCACCCCTCCACTTT.

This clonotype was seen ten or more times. CDR3 coding DNA: TGCGCCAGCAGCTTAACAGGGGACAATGAGCAGTTCTTC. It yields the protein CASSLTGDNEQFF. This sequence joins TRBV5-1 and TRBJ2-1; TRBD1 aligns across 7 bases. This CDR3 is built from 13 residues. The V segment lost 2 bases and the J segment 5 bases; nucleotides outside the gene matches: 1. CDR1 and CDR2 from the germline V gene are SGHRS and YFSETQ.

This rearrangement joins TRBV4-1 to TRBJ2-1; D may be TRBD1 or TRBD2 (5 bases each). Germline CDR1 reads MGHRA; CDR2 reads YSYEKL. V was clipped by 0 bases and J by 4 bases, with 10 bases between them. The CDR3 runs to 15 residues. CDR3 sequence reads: CASSQESGTYNEQFF. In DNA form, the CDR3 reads TGCGCCAGCAGCCAAGAGTCCGGGACGTACAATGAGCAGTTCTTC.

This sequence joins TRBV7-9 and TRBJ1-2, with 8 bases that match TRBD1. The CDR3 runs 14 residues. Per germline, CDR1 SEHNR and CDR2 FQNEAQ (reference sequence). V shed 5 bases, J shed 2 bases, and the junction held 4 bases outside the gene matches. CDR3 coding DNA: TGTGCCAGCAGCCCCTGGACAGGGAACTATGGCTACACCTTC. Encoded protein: CASSPWTGNYGYTF.

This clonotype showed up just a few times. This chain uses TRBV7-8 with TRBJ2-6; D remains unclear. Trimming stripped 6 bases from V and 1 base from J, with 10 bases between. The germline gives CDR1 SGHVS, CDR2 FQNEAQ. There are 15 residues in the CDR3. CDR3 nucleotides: TGTGCCAGCAGTAAGAGACATTCTGGGGCCAACGTCCTGACTTTC. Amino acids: CASSKRHSGANVLTF.

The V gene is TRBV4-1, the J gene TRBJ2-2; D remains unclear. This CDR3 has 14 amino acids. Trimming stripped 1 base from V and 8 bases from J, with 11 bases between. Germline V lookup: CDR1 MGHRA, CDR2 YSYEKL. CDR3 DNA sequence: TGCGCCAGCAGCCAAGTCGAATCCGGGGGGGAGCTGTTTTTT. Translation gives CASSQVESGGELFF.

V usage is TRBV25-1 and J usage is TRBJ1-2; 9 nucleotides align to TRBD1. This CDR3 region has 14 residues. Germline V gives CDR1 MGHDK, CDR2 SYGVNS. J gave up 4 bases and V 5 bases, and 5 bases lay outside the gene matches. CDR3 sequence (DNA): TGTGCCAGCAGTCCGACAGGGGGGGGCTATGGCTACACCTTC. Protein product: CASSPTGGGYGYTF.

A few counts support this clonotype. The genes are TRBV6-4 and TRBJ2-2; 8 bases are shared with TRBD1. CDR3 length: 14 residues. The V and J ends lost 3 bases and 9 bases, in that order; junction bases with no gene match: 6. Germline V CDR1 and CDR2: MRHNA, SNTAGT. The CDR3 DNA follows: TGTGCCAGCAGTGAGACAGGGGCGGCCAGGGAGCTGTTTTTT. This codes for CASSETGAARELFF.

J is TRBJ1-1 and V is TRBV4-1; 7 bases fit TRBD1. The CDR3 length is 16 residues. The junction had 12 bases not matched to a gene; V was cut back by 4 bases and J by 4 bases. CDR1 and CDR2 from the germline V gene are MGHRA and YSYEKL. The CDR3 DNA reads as TGCGCCAGCAGCCCCTACTACCAGGGGGATGGCACTGAAGCTTTCTTT. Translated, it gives CASSPYYQGDGTEAFF.

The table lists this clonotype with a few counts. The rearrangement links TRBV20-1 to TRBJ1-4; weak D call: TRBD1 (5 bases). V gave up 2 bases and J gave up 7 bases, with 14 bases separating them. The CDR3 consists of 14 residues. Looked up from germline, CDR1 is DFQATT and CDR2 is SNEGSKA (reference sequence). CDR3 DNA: TGCAGTGCTAGAATCCCCGGGAGGGGTGAAAAACTGTTTTTT. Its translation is CSARIPGRGEKLFF.